This T cell receptor beta chain is drawn from a study of PD-1 blockade in classical Hodgkin lymphoma. Background on the study: Nivolumab was given intravenously to patients at 3 mg/kg every 2 weeks.

The trim removed 0 bases at V and 4 bases at J, leaving 11 bases unmatched. The germline V gene encodes CDR1 LGHNA and CDR2 YSLEER. The CDR3 is made up of 19 amino acids. Every single patient, without exception, relapsed after autologous stem cell transplantation, and brentuximab vedotin exposure varied. By share, this clone ranks as medium-sized. Its antigen remains unidentified. Study-wide results and caveats: By C4D1, diversity of CD4+ TCRs had risen significantly, whereas that of CD8+ TCRs had not. Compared with healthy donors, newly diagnosed patients reportedly showed lower baseline TCR diversity. Partial responders and progressors had significantly lower baseline TCR diversity.

The protocol was immunoSEQ multiplex PCR, while the TCRdb copy is restricted to in-frame clones and leaves out a portion. The sample lists over 35,000 clones, 60% to 85% seen once, with 20% to 25% in the top ten. This clonotype was sampled from a human donor with classical Hodgkin lymphoma. The rearrangement joins TRBV4-3 to TRBJ2-1, with TRBD2 identical over 11 bases. Sequenced material: peripheral blood mononuclear cells (PBMCs), taken before the second cycle of nivolumab. The CDR3: CASSQDHLSGGATYNEQFF. CDR3 sequence (DNA): TGCGCCAGCAGCCAAGATCACCTTAGCGGGGGGGCTACATACAATGAGCAGTTCTTC.